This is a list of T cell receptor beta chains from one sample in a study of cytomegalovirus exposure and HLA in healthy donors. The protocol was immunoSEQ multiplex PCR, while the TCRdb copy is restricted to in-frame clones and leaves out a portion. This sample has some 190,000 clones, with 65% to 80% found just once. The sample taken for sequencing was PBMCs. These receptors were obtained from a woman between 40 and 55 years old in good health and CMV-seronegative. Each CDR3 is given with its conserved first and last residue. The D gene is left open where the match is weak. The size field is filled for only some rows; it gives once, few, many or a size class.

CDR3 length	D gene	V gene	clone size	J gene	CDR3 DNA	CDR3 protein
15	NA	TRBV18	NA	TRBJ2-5	TGTGCCAGCTCACCACTCGGCAGGGGAAAAGAGACCCAGTACTTC	CASSPLGRGKETQYF
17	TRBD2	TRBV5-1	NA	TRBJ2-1	TGCGCCAGCAGCTCGACCTTCTTAGCGGGCGAGAACAATGAGCAGTTCTTC	CASSSTFLAGENNEQFF
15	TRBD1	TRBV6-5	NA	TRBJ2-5	TGTGCCAGCAGCCTCGTTTTAACAGGGGGCGGGACCCAGTACTTC	CASSLVLTGGGTQYF
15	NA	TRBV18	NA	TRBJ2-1	TGTGCCAGCTCACCACCTACTCTGAGCGAGAATGAGCAGTTCTTC	CASSPPTLSENEQFF
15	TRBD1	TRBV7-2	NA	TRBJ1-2	TGTGCCAGCAGCTTGCTGACGACAGGGCGCTATGGCTACACCTTC	CASSLLTTGRYGYTF
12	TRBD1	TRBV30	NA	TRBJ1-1	TGTGCCTGGAGAACCACAGGGGCTGAAGCTTTCTTT	CAWRTTGAEAFF
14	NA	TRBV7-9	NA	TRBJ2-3	TGTGCCAGCAGCTTTACAGGGAGCACAGATACGCAGTATTTT	CASSFTGSTDTQYF
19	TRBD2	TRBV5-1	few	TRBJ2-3	TGCGCCAGCAGCCTATCTAGCGGGACTAGCGGTCGAAGCACAGATACGCAGTATTTT	CASSLSSGTSGRSTDTQYF
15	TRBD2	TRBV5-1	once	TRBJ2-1	TGCGCCAGCAGCCCTGGAGCTAGCGGGAGAAATGAGCAGTTCTTC	CASSPGASGRNEQFF
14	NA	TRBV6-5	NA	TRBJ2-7	TGTGCCAGCAGTTCGGGATCTAGAAGAGGCGAGCAGTACTTC	CASSSGSRRGEQYF
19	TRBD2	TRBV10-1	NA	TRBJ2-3	TGCGCCAGCAGTGAGCCGACTAGCGGGAGGTACCGTAGCACAGATACGCAGTATTTT	CASSEPTSGRYRSTDTQYF
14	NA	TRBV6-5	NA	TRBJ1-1	TGTGCCAGCACTTCCGGGGGGGCTAACACTGAAGCTTTCTTT	CASTSGGANTEAFF
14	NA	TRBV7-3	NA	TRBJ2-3	TGTTCCAGCAGCTTACTACGAGGTGGAGATACGCAGTATTTT	CSSSLLRGGDTQYF
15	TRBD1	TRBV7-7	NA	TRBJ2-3	TGTGCTAGCAGCTTGGGGACAGGCCGCACAGATACGCAGTATTTT	CASSLGTGRTDTQYF
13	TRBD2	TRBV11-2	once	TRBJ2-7	TGTGCCGGCCCCGGCGGGAGAATTTACGAGCAGTACTTC	CAGPGGRIYEQYF
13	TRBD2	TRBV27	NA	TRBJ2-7	TGTGCCAGCAGTTTGAGCGGGAGCTACGAGCAGTACTTC	CASSLSGSYEQYF
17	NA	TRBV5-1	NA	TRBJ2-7	TGCGCCAGCAGCTTGGTAGTCTCGGCTTCTGCGGCCTACGAGCAGTACTTC	CASSLVVSASAAYEQYF
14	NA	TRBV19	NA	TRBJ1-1	TGTGCCAGTAGTCCCCGACCGGGGTCCACTGAAGCTTTCTTT	CASSPRPGSTEAFF
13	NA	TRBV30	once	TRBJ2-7	TGTGCCTGGAGTGCAGGGGGGCATTACGAGCAGTACTTC	CAWSAGGHYEQYF
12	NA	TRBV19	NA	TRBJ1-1	TGTGCCAGTAGTCGCGTGAACACTGAAGCTTTCTTT	CASSRVNTEAFF
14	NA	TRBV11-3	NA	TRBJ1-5	TGTGCCAGCAGCCGACCGGGGGGCAATCAGCCCCAGCATTTT	CASSRPGGNQPQHF
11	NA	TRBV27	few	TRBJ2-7	TGTACCTGTGGCAGAACCTACGAGCAGTACTTC	CTCGRTYEQYF
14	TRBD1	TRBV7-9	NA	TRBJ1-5	TGTGCCAGCAGCCCCGCAGGGGGCTATCAGCCCCAGCATTTT	CASSPAGGYQPQHF
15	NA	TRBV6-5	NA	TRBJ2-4	TGTGCCAGCAGCCCACGAGGGCTAGCCAAAAACATTCAGTACTTC	CASSPRGLAKNIQYF
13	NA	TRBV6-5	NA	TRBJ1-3	TGTGCCAGCAGTTACGGGAGGGGAAACACCATATATTTT	CASSYGRGNTIYF
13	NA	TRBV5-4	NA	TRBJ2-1	TGTGCCAGCAGCGCAGGGGTGGACAATGAGCAGTTCTTC	CASSAGVDNEQFF
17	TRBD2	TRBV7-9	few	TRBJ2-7	TGTGCCAGCAGCTTAGGGGGTGCTAGCGGTTATTCCTACGAGCAGTACTTC	CASSLGGASGYSYEQYF
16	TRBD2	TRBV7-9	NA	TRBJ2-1	TGTGCCAGCAGCCCCGCCGGGACTAGCGTCTACAATGAGCAGTTCTTC	CASSPAGTSVYNEQFF
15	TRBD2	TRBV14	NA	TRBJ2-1	TGTGCCAGCAGCCAAGTCGGGAGGGCCGGGGATGAGCAGTTCTTC	CASSQVGRAGDEQFF
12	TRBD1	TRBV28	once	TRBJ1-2	TGTGCCAGCAGGACAGGGGGTGAAGGCTACACCTTC	CASRTGGEGYTF
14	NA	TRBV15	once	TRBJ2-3	TGTGCCACCAGACTCGGGGGAGTAAGAGATACGCAGTATTTT	CATRLGGVRDTQYF
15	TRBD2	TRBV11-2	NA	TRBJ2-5	TGTGCCAGCAGCTTAATGCTAGCGGGACAGGAGACCCAGTACTTC	CASSLMLAGQETQYF
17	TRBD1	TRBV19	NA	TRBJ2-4	TGTGCCAGTAAAAGGTCGGGACAGTCGTTAGCCAAAAACATTCAGTACTTC	CASKRSGQSLAKNIQYF
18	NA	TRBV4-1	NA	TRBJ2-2	TGCGCCAGCAGCCAAGTTGTTAGTCAGGGCAAGAACACCGGGGAGCTGTTTTTT	CASSQVVSQGKNTGELFF
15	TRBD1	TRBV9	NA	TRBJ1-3	TGTGCCAGCAGCGCGATGACAGGGTCTGGAAACACCATATATTTT	CASSAMTGSGNTIYF
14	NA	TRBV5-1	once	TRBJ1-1	TGCGCCAGCACCCTCAGCGAATCGAACACTGAAGCTTTCTTT	CASTLSESNTEAFF
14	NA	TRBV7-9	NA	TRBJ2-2	TGTGCCTCAAGCTTGGTTCAGGTCACCGGGGAGCTGTTTTTT	CASSLVQVTGELFF
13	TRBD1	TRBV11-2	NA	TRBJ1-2	TGTGCCAGCAGGCCCGACAGGGGCCTAGGCTACACCTTC	CASRPDRGLGYTF
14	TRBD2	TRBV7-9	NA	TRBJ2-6	TGTGCCAGCAGCCGGGGAGGGTATGGGGACGTCCTGACTTTC	CASSRGGYGDVLTF
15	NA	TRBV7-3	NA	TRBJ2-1	TGTGCCAGCAGCTTAACCGCCCGGGGTGTAGATGAGCAGTTCTTC	CASSLTARGVDEQFF
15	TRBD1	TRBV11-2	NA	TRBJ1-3	TGTGCCAGCAGCCTACAGGGGGCTGGTGGAAACACCATATATTTT	CASSLQGAGGNTIYF
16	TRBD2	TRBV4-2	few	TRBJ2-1	TGTGCCAGCAGCCAAGATTCGGGAGGGGCCTACAATGAGCAGTTCTTC	CASSQDSGGAYNEQFF
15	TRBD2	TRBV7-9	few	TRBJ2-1	TGTGCCAGCACCCTCGCGGGACTAGCGAACAATGAGCAGTTCTTC	CASTLAGLANNEQFF
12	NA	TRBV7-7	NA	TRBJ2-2	TGTGCTAGCAGCCCAGGGCCCGGGGAGCTGTTTTTT	CASSPGPGELFF
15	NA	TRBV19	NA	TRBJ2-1	TGTGCCAGTAGCCGGACAGTGACAAGCCCCAATGAGCAGTTCTTC	CASSRTVTSPNEQFF
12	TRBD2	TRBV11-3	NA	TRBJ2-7	TGTGCCAGCGGGGGGGTAGACTACGAGCAGTACTTC	CASGGVDYEQYF
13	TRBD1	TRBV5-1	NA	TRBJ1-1	TGCGCCAGCAGTTATACAGGGGTTACTGAAGCTTTCTTT	CASSYTGVTEAFF
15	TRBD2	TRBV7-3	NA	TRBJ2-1	TGTGCCAGCAGCTTAAATGCGGGAGGCTACAATGAGCAGTTCTTC	CASSLNAGGYNEQFF
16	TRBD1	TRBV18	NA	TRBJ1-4	TGTGCCAGCTCACGAATGACCGGGACAGTTAATGAAAAACTGTTTTTT	CASSRMTGTVNEKLFF
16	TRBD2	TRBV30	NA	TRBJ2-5	TGTGCCTGGAGTCCCCGCCCCGGGACTAGCTGGGAGACCCAGTACTTC	CAWSPRPGTSWETQYF
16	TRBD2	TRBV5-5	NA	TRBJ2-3	TGTGCCAGCAGCCGGACTAGCGGGAGAGTCACAGATACGCAGTATTTT	CASSRTSGRVTDTQYF
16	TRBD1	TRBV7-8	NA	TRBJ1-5	TGTGCCAGCAGCCCCACCGGGGGACAGACCAATCAGCCCCAGCATTTT	CASSPTGGQTNQPQHF
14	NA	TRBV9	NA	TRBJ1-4	TGTGCCAGCTCCAATGCGGCAACTAATGAAAAACTGTTTTTT	CASSNAATNEKLFF
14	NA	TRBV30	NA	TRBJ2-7	TGTGCCTGGAGTGTAACAGACCCCTCCTACGAGCAGTACTTC	CAWSVTDPSYEQYF
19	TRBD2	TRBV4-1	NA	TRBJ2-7	TGCGCCAGCAGCCAAGAGGCAGGGCTAGCGGGCGGTAGCTCCTACGAGCAGTACTTC	CASSQEAGLAGGSSYEQYF
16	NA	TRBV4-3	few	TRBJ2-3	TGCGCCAGCAGCCAAGATTGGACACCTATCACAGATACGCAGTATTTT	CASSQDWTPITDTQYF
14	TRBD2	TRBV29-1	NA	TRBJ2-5	TGCAGCGCCCGGACTAGCGGGGGCCAAGAGACCCAGTACTTC	CSARTSGGQETQYF
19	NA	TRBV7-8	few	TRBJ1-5	TGTGCCAGCAGCTTAGGCCAGGGCTTAAATGCTCGGAGTTGGCAGCCCCAGCATTTT	CASSLGQGLNARSWQPQHF
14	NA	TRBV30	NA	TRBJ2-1	TGTGCCTGGAGTGTAGTGACAGGCCTTTTTGAGCAGTTCTTC	CAWSVVTGLFEQFF
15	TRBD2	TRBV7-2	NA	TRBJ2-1	TGTGCCAGCAGCCGCGGGAGGGCCCCGGTCAATGAGCAGTTCTTC	CASSRGRAPVNEQFF